A single sample gave rise to the 18 T cell receptor beta chains below, sequenced in a study of blood T cell repertoires in COVID-19. Measured with immunoSEQ multiplex PCR; TCRdb has only the in-frame clones, and not every one. Among approximately 390,000 clones listed, more than 75% were seen once. Sequences were obtained from peripheral blood. These receptors came from a woman aged 55-69 years with COVID-19, enrolled during active disease.

V and J are TRBV15 and TRBJ2-2, with no clear D. The V end lost 3 bases, the J end lost 1 base, and 12 bases lay between the germline ends. The CDR3 loop spans 16 amino acids. Germline assignment: CDR1 LNHNV and CDR2 YYDKDF (reference sequence). The CDR3 sequence: CATSSGFHLNTGELFF. The DNA for the CDR3 is TGTGCCACCAGCAGCGGTTTCCACTTGAACACCGGGGAGCTGTTTTTT.

The chain combines TRBV5-1 with TRBJ1-1, with D maybe TRBD1 (6 bases). The germline gives CDR1 SGHRS, CDR2 YFSETQ. V lost 0 bases, J lost 12 bases, and 18 bases lay in between. The length of the CDR3 is 14 residues. The CDR3 DNA is TGCGCCAGCAGCTTGGAGGGCAGGGGATTCGAAACTTTCTTT. Protein product: CASSLEGRGFETFF.

The chain carries TRBV11-1 and TRBJ2-3, with TRBD2 matching over 7 bases. Germline V lookup: CDR1 SGHAT, CDR2 FQDESV (reference sequence). The CDR3 runs to 16 residues. Trimming cost V 5 bases and J 3 bases; bases outside gene matches: 11. CDR3 nucleotide sequence: TGTGCCAGCAGCCCCCCTGGGAGGGGTTTTACAGATACGCAGTATTTT. This translates into CASSPPGRGFTDTQYF.

The gene calls are TRBV7-8 and TRBJ1-1; D remains ambiguous. The V and J ends lost 7 bases and 1 base respectively, with 10 bases between them. This CDR3 has 13 residues. Germline CDR1 SGHVS, CDR2 FQNEAQ. The CDR3 loop reads CASNSGRNTEAFF. The CDR3 nucleotides read TGTGCCAGCAATTCGGGGAGGAACACTGAAGCTTTCTTT. Full variable domain (remainder filled in from reference TRBV7-8 and TRBJ1-1): GAGVSQSPRYKVAKRGQDVALRCDPISGHVSLFWYQQALGQGPEFLTYFQNEAQLDKSGLPSDRFFAERPEGSVSTLKIQRTQQEDSAVYLCASNSGRNTEAFFGQGTRLTVV.

The genes are TRBV18 and TRBJ2-2, with 7 bases that match TRBD1. With 8 bases clipped from V and 7 bases from J, the junction kept 7 bases outside the gene matches. The CDR3 extends over 13 amino acids. CDR1 KGHSH and CDR2 LQKENI come from the germline V gene. CDR3 DNA sequence: TGTGCCAGCCCAGACAGGGACAGCGGGGAGCTGTTTTTT. Amino acid sequence: CASPDRDSGELFF.

V gene TRBV5-1 combines with J gene TRBJ1-6; 8 nucleotides line up with TRBD1. The germline V gene encodes CDR1 SGHRS and CDR2 YFSETQ. The CDR3 extends over 14 amino acids. The junction had 7 bases not matched to a gene; V was cut back by 4 bases and J by 10 bases. CDR3 coding DNA: TGCGCCAGCAGCGCGCAGGGGGCTGGATCACCCCTCCACTTT. Its translation is CASSAQGAGSPLHF.

V and J are TRBV5-6 and TRBJ2-3; 8 nucleotides align to TRBD1. CDR1 and CDR2 (germline): SGHDT, YYEEEE. The CDR3 consists of 18 residues. V was clipped by 0 bases and J by 0 bases; unmatched bases: 9. This chain's CDR3 is CASSLDGQGSLSTDTQYF. The CDR3 DNA reads TGTGCCAGCAGCTTGGATGGACAGGGTTCCCTTAGCACAGATACGCAGTATTTT.

V and J are TRBV19 and TRBJ1-1, with 10 bases fitting TRBD1. CDR3 length: 13 amino acids. CDR1 and CDR2 from the germline V gene are LNHDA and SQIVND (reference sequence). V lost 6 bases, J lost 10 bases, and 8 bases stayed unmatched. In DNA, the CDR3 is TGTGCCAGTAGACCGGGACAGGGGAAATCAGCTTTCTTT. Amino acids: CASRPGQGKSAFF. Using reference TRBV19 and TRBJ1-1 for the parts outside the CDR3, the full variable domain is DGGITQSPKYLFRKEGQNVTLSCEQNLNHDAMYWYRQDPGQGLRLIYYSQIVNDFQKGDIAEGYSVSREKKESFPLTVTSAQKNPTAFYLCASRPGQGKSAFFGQGTRLTVV.

This chain uses TRBV5-1 with TRBJ2-5; D unclear. V lost 4 bases, J lost 5 bases, and 18 bases lay in between. This CDR3 has 15 residues. Germline lookup yields CDR1 SGHRS and CDR2 YFSETQ. CDR3 in DNA: TGCGCCAGCAGCCCTTCCAGTCACTCCGGGGAGACCCAGTACTTC. It codes for CASSPSSHSGETQYF.

The V and J genes are TRBV9 and TRBJ1-1; TRBD1 matches at 8 bases. V lost 4 bases and J lost 5; bases outside the gene matches: 10. Germline values: CDR1 SGDLS, CDR2 YYNGEE. The length of the CDR3 is 15 residues. CDR3 amino acids: CASSSPGQGRTEAFF. The DNA for the CDR3 is TGTGCCAGCAGCTCCCCCGGACAGGGAAGAACTGAAGCTTTCTTT.

CDR3 in DNA: TGTGCCAGCAGGTCGGGACAGGCGAACTATGGCTACACCTTC. Protein: CASRSGQANYGYTF. The chain joins TRBV7-9 to TRBJ1-2, with 8 bases identical to TRBD1. V was clipped by 6 bases and J by 2 bases; unmatched bases: 5. The germline CDR1 and CDR2 sequences are SEHNR and FQNEAQ (reference sequence). This CDR3 has 14 amino acids.

This clone appeared once. The V and J genes are TRBV18 and TRBJ1-4; a weak D match, TRBD1 (5 bases). Per the germline V gene, CDR1 is KGHSH and CDR2 is LQKENI. There are 16 residues in the CDR3. V lost 3 bases and J 6 bases, leaving 17 bases between the germline ends. The CDR3 nucleotides read TGTGCCAGCTCACCTCCTCCGCAGGGTGTATATGAAAAACTGTTTTTT. Residues: CASSPPPQGVYEKLFF.

This clone was seen a handful of times. The chain links TRBV5-6 to TRBJ1-5; possibly TRBD1 for D (6 bases). Germline CDR1 SGHDT, CDR2 YYEEEE. V was cut by 0 bases and J by 2 bases, with 15 bases left in between. There are 17 residues in the CDR3. The CDR3 protein is CASSLVHRASGNQPQHF. DNA of the CDR3: TGTGCCAGCAGCTTGGTACACAGGGCGTCGGGCAATCAGCCCCAGCATTTT.

The chain couples TRBV24-1 to TRBJ1-2, with 7 bases fitting TRBD1. CDR1 is KGHDR, CDR2 SFDVKD, per germline. CDR3 length: 13 amino acids. J was trimmed by 6 bases and V by 4 bases; bases with no gene match: 4. In DNA, the CDR3 is TGTGCCACCAGTGAACCTACAGGGGATGGCTACACCTTC. Translation: CATSEPTGDGYTF.

The chain joins TRBV25-1 to TRBJ1-6; 7 nucleotides agree with TRBD1. V was pared by 3 bases and J by 3 bases, with 2 bases of the junction left unmatched. This CDR3 is 15 amino acids long. Germline-derived CDR1 and CDR2 are MGHDK and SYGVNS. Written as DNA, the CDR3 is TGTGCCAGCAGTGACGCAGGGGGCTATAATTCACCCCTCCACTTT. Protein sequence: CASSDAGGYNSPLHF.

This clone was observed a few times. J is TRBJ1-3 and V is TRBV28; the D is unclear. The V gene lost 3 bases and the J gene lost 2 bases, with 11 bases spanning the gap. The CDR3 runs 15 residues. The germline V gene has CDR1 MDHEN and CDR2 SYDVKM. CDR3 bases: TGTGCCAGCAGTTTTTTAGACAAAGCTGGAAACACCATATATTTT. Its translation is CASSFLDKAGNTIYF. The complete variable domain, with remaining parts taken from reference TRBV28 and TRBJ1-3, reads DVKVTQSSRYLVKRTGEKVFLECVQDMDHENMFWYRQDPGLGLRLIYFSYDVKMKEKGDIPEGYSVSREKKERFSLILESASTNQTSMYLCASSFLDKAGNTIYFGEGSWLTVV.

V gene TRBV19 combines with J gene TRBJ2-6, with D unclear. The length of the CDR3 is 15 residues. V shed 6 bases and J shed 0 bases, with 9 bases lying between them. Germline V gene sequence: CDR1 LNHDA, CDR2 SQIVND (reference sequence). The DNA for the CDR3 is TGTGCCAGTAGCATGAGGAGCTCTGGGGCCAACGTCCTGACTTTC. It encodes CASSMRSSGANVLTF.

The chain carries TRBV3-1 (or the pseudogene TRBV3-2) and TRBJ1-3; D not resolved. The CDR3 contains 16 residues. Germline V gene data show CDR1 as LGHDT and CDR2 as YNNKEL (reference sequence). V lost 2 bases and J lost 3, with 14 bases in between. The CDR3 loop is CASSQFAIGRGNTIYF. CDR3 sequence (DNA): TGTGCCAGCAGCCAATTCGCTATTGGGCGTGGAAACACCATATATTTT.